Sequencing of this T cell receptor (beta chain) was carried out in a study of T-cell reconstitution after alpha-beta-depleted transplantation in children. Notes on the study in general: High day-60 TCRbeta diversity in some patients came from surviving recipient T cells and thymic progenitors.

This sample's TCRbeta library carried unique molecular identifier barcodes. TCRdb fed the PCR reads into MiXCR, producing one record per CDR3 protein. The data show about 280,000 distinct CDR3 sequences, with approximately 10% seen just once and 23% held by the top ten. This CDR3 spans 16 amino acids. This clonotype was recorded many times. Its antigen is undetermined. The chain joins TRBV21-1 to TRBJ2-1. TRBV21-1 is assigned pseudogene status. The sequence derives from a male patient aged 2-9 years who had a stem cell transplant for chronic granulomatous disease, so the T cells may come from the graft donor. Sample: peripheral blood, taken 180 days after TCRalphabeta/CD19-depleted stem cell transplant. CDR3 sequence: CASSKAILQIYNEQFF. The DNA of the CDR3 is TGTGCCAGCAGCAAAGCAATTCTCCAGATCTACAATGAGCAGTTCTTC.